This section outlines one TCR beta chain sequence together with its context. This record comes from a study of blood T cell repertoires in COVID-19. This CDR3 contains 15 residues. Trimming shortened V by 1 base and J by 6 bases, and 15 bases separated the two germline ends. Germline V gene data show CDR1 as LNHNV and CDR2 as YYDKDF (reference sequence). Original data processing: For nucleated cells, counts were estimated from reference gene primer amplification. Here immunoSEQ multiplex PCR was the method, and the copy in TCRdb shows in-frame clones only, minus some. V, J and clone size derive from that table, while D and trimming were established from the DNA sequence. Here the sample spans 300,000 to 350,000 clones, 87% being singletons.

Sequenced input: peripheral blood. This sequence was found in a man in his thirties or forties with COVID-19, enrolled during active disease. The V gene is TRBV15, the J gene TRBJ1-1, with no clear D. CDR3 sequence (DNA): TGTGCCACCAGCAGAGGGTTAACCGGTCTTGCTGAAGCTTTCTTT. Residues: CATSRGLTGLAEAFF. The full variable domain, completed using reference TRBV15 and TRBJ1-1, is DAMVIQNPRYQVTQFGKPVTLSCSQTLNHNVMYWYQQKSSQAPKLLFHYYDKDFNNEADTPDNFQSRRPNTSFCFLDIRSPGLGDTAMYLCATSRGLTGLAEAFFGQGTRLTVV.